This T cell receptor beta chain appears in the sequencing data of a study of blood T cells in healthy people across ages. Study as a whole: About one barcoded beta molecule per two T cells was captured by template switching.

This clonotype came up a few times. This CDR3 contains 13 residues. Trimming stripped 4 bases from V and 6 bases from J, with 12 bases between. CDR1 and CDR2 (germline): MDHEN, SYDVKM. Alongside a J-beta primer mix, a sample-barcoded 5' primer served in a second PCR lasting about 7 to 11 cycles. TCRdb independently ran MiXCR on the 5' RACE reads; one entry per CDR3 protein. The repertoire consists of roughly 1,700,000 distinct CDR3 sequences, with over 25% occurring once and the leading ten covering 7.7%. This rearrangement joins TRBV28 to TRBJ1-1, with D possibly TRBD1 on 5 matching bases. The TCR originated in a woman between 25 and 40 years old in good health. Specimen: blood. The CDR3 DNA reads TGTGCCAGCAGTTCGCCCTCGGGGGCTGAAGCTTTCTTT. This gives the protein CASSSPSGAEAFF.